Reported below is one TCR beta chain. Only in-frame clones appear in the TCRdb table, and some are missing; sequencing was by immunoSEQ multiplex PCR. The sample carries a few hundred thousand clones, about 86% recorded once. This record comes from a study of blood T cell repertoires in COVID-19. Background on the study: The study drew acute and convalescent COVID-19 samples from the United States, Italy and Spain.

The TCR originated in an older person with COVID-19, enrolled during active disease. Sequenced: peripheral blood.

The CDR3 DNA is TGTGCCAGCAATCTTGGCAGTACCTACGAGCAGTACTTC. Translation: CASNLGSTYEQYF. J is TRBJ2-7 and V is TRBV6-6; no clear D gene. The CDR3 totals 13 residues. V dropped 7 bases and J dropped 2 bases, with 12 bases sitting between them. Germline CDR1 MNHNY, CDR2 SVGAGI (reference sequence).